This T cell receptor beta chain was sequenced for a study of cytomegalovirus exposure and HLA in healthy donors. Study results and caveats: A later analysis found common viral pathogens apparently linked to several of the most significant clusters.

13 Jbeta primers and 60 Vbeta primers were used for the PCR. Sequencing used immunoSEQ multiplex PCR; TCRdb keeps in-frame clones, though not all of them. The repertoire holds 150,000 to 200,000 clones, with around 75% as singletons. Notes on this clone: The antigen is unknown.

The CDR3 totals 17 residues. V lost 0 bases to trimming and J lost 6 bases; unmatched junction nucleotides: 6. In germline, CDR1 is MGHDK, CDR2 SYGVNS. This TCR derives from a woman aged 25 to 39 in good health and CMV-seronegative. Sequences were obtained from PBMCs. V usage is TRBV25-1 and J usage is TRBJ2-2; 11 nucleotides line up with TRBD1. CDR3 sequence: CASSEYLGTGGAGELFF. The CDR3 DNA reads TGTGCCAGCAGTGAATATTTAGGGACAGGGGGTGCCGGGGAGCTGTTTTTT.